This entry is about one TCR beta chain. No antigen is known for it. Germline V lookup: CDR1 SGDLS, CDR2 YYNGEE. CDR3 length equals 14 residues. V lost 0 bases, J lost 5 bases, and 4 bases stayed unmatched. The treatment is: approximately 9-day PBMC culture with coronavirus spike peptide pools or control peptides (ViraFEST assay). ViraFEST expanded antigen-specific T cells with peptide pools, then sequenced TCRs. Dates of positive PCR ran from March to December 2020, before US Alpha, Beta and Delta variants. Sequenced with the Oncomine TCR Beta short-read assay was DNA taken from cultured CD4+ T cells. TCRdb reprocessed the PCR reads with MiXCR, giving one entry per CDR3 protein. The table lists roughly 15,000 distinct CDR3 sequences, around 48% of them singletons. This sample is part of a study of vaccination and CD4 T cells after COVID-19. Study-wide context: Collection of post-COVID samples occurred a median 101 days after diagnosis, spanning a range of 35 to 161. Post-vaccination specimens were collected at a median of roughly 68 days following dose two (range 14 to 241).

The sample comprised CD4+ T cells from blood, cultured in vitro. The TCR originated in a human donor who had recovered from COVID-19. The genes are TRBV9 and TRBJ1-2, with TRBD1 matching 7 bases. The CDR3 DNA reads as TGTGCCAGCAGCGTAGACGACAGGGATTATGGCTACACCTTC. This translates into CASSVDDRDYGYTF.